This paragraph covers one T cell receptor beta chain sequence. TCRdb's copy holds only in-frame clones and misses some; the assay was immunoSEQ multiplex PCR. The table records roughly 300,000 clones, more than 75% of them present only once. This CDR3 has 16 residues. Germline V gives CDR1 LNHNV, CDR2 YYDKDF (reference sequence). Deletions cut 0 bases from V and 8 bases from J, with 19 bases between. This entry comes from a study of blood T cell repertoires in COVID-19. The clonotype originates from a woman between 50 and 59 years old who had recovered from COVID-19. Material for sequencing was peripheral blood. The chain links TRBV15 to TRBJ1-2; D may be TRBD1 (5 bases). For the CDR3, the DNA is TGTGCCACCAGCAGAGATTCCCAGGGAAGAATATGGGGCTACACCTTC. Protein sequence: CATSRDSQGRIWGYTF.